Sequencing of this T cell receptor (beta chain) was carried out in a study of CD8+ T cells in alopecia areata (dated 2018 in TCRdb). Some background on the complete study: Treated patients were enrolled in an open-label pilot trial of oral tofacitinib, 5 to 10 mg twice daily, for moderate-to-severe alopecia areata. Amplification of TCRbeta CDR3 regions was done by immunoSEQ multiplex PCR using 35 Vbeta forward primers and 13 Jbeta reverse primers. Patients received tofacitinib for 6 to 18 months and were then followed off drug for 6 months to check for delayed response and recurrence. Scalp clonality was compared among normal scalp (n=4), patchy alopecia areata scalp (n=8), and alopecia totalis/universalis scalp (n=8). The RNA source kit depended on sample type: the PAXgene miRNA kit for fixed scalp, the miRNeasy kit for PBMCs, and the RNeasy kit for mouse skin. The SALT score, which quantifies the percentage of affected scalp surface area, was used to measure disease severity in treated patients. High-throughput TCRbeta sequencing was used to examine T cell clonal expansion in alopecia areata in both the C3H/HeJ mouse model and human patients. Scalp tissue and sorted CD4+ and CD8+ peripheral blood T cells from patchy and totalis/universalis alopecia areata patients and from healthy controls were covered by human TCRbeta sequencing. Tofacitinib-treated patients had biopsies at baseline and at 4 and 24 weeks of treatment, with a later scalp biopsy in several patients.

Libraries were made using the immunoSEQ multiplex PCR assay. RNA was extracted from all samples and reverse transcribed into cDNA as template for TCR sequencing. SuperScript III was used for first-strand cDNA synthesis, primed with a 2:1 mix of oligo-dT and random hexamers. Amplification bias was assessed with a synthetic immune receptor repertoire, and residual bias was removed computationally. As for the original processing: Raw reads were preprocessed to remove errors, and CDR3 was defined according to IMGT conventions as the region from the conserved cysteine to phenylalanine. Clonality was computed as 1 minus the Shannon entropy, with the entropy normalized by log2 of the number of productive unique TCRs. CD4 or CD8 identity of scalp clones was inferred by cross-referencing scalp TCRbeta sequences with sorted blood CD4 and CD8 repertoires. The table was pulled from immuneACCESS by TCRdb, which kept in-frame rearrangements only. Such tables lose some clones; where checked, under half of the loss comes from unresolved V genes, and the rest has no known cause. V and J calls and clone size are copied from that table; D and trimming were computed from the DNA. Across this sample there are roughly 190,000 clones, with 60% to 70% seen only once. The ten top clones hold approximately 0.63% of the sample.

Summary of the overall study and its limitations: Tofacitinib significantly decreased scalp clonality and the number of expanded CD8+ clones among the top 100 scalp clones. Lesional scalp, especially in alopecia totalis/universalis, showed higher clonality and more expanded CD8+ clones than normal scalp, suggesting antigenic drive. Compared with mice, TCR sequences shared between patients were less clear, possibly partly because of HLA diversity across the patient population. The treated cohort was small, with a single nonresponder, so links between baseline CD8+ expansion and response need larger studies. Resident alphabeta T cells in normal human skin are also sequenced, complicating scalp TCR repertoire analysis, unlike mouse skin dominated by gammadelta T cells. Many expanded lesional clones were found to persist in scalp and blood during tofacitinib treatment, and relapse after treatment cessation may be partly explained by this persistence.

Sample time point, as interpreted from the label and publication: about 4 weeks on oral tofacitinib. In the paper's terms, the treatment or condition label means: oral pan-JAK inhibitor, 5-10 mg twice daily. Peripheral blood and lesional scalp punch biopsies were obtained from patients with alopecia areata. PBMCs were isolated by density centrifugation and stained for CD3, CD4 and CD8, and CD4+ and CD8+ T cells were sorted on a FACSAria. The germline V gene provides CDR1 SQVTM and CDR2 ANQGSEA. The germline V and J ends show losses of 8 bases and 5 bases respectively, and no gene match explains 10 bases of the junction. The CDR3 runs 14 amino acids, cysteine and phenylalanine included. The CDR3 DNA has 42 bases and is translated from base 1. This clone occurred a few times. What antigen it recognizes has not been identified. Nothing much larger sits one base from this clone, and base qualities are not available.

This receptor was taken from a human donor with alopecia areata. The receptor chain draws on TRBV29-1 and TRBJ2-7, and 12 junction bases match TRBD1. The specimen was CD4+ T cells sorted from blood, collected at week 4, from a patient treated with tofacitinib. This receptor carries the CDR3 CSYLRGTGGNEQYF. The nucleotide sequence reads as follows: TGCAGCTACTTAAGGGGGACAGGGGGCAACGAGCAGTACTTC.